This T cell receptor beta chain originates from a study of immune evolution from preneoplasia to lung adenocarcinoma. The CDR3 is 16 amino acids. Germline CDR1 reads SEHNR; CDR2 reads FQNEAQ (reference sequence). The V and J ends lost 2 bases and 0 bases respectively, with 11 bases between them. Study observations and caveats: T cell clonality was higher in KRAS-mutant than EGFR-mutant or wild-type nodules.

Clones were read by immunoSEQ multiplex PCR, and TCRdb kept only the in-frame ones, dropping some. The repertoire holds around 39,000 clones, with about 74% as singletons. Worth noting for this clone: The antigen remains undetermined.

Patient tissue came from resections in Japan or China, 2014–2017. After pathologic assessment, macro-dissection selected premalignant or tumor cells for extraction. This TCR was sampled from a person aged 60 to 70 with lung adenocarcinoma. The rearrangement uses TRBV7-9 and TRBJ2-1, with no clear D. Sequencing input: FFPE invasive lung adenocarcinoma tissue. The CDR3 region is CASSLTAGSSYNEQFF. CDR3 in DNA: TGTGCCAGCAGCTTAACCGCTGGCAGCTCCTACAATGAGCAGTTCTTC.